The rows below give T cell receptor beta chains drawn from one sample of a study of radiotherapy plus CTLA-4 blockade in lung cancer. Measured with immunoSEQ multiplex PCR; TCRdb has only the in-frame clones, and not every one. The sample yields around 40,000 clones, more than 65% seen once. Here the sequenced sample was peripheral blood, taken from a patient treated with radiotherapy plus ipilimumab. The receptors come from a human donor with non-small cell lung cancer who had stable disease on radiotherapy plus ipilimumab. Each CDR3 is given with its conserved first and last residue. Fields, in order: V gene, D gene, clone size, J gene, CDR3 protein, CDR3 DNA. D genes are given only for firm matches. For some rows the clone size is stated as once, few or many, or as a class when expanded; others skip it.

>TRBV7-9|NA|NA|TRBJ2-3
CASSLRETDTQYF
TGTGCCAGCAGCTTGAGGGAGACAGATACGCAGTATTTT
>TRBV4-1|NA|NA|TRBJ1-6
CASSQTRQATWNNSPLHF
TGCGCCAGCAGCCAAACCAGACAGGCGACCTGGAATAATTCACCCCTCCACTTT
>TRBV7-9|TRBD1|NA|TRBJ1-5
CASSSRQGDQPQHF
TGTGCCAGCAGCTCGCGACAGGGCGATCAGCCCCAGCATTTT
>TRBV5-5|TRBD2|NA|TRBJ2-1
CASSFRERDPQYTEQFF
TGTGCCAGCAGCTTCCGAGAGCGGGACCCACAATACACTGAGCAGTTCTTC
>TRBV11-3|NA|NA|TRBJ2-2
CASSFPYSGELFF
TGTGCCAGCAGCTTCCCTTATTCCGGGGAGCTGTTTTTT
>TRBV5-1|TRBD1|NA|TRBJ2-7
CASSYDREKQYF
TGCGCCAGCAGCTACGACAGGGAAAAGCAGTACTTC
>TRBV4-1|TRBD1|NA|TRBJ2-7
CASSQLTGGFEQYF
TGCGCCAGCAGCCAACTCACAGGGGGCTTCGAGCAGTACTTC
>TRBV15|NA|NA|TRBJ2-1
CATSRDEAIPNEQFF
TGTGCCACCAGCAGAGATGAGGCTATTCCCAATGAGCAGTTCTTC
>TRBV5-4|NA|NA|TRBJ2-7
CASSLISSYEQYF
TGTGCCAGCAGCTTAATCAGCTCCTACGAGCAGTACTTC
>TRBV4-3|NA|NA|TRBJ2-1
CASSRGGLMGEQFF
TGCGCCAGCAGCCGGGGAGGACTTATGGGTGAGCAGTTCTTC
>TRBV9|NA|NA|TRBJ1-3
CASSVKGSTGNTIYF
TGTGCCAGCAGCGTAAAGGGGTCTACTGGAAACACCATATATTTT
>TRBV5-1|NA|NA|TRBJ1-3
CASSLGQVGNTIYF
TGCGCCAGCAGCTTGGGACAGGTGGGAAACACCATATATTTT
>TRBV7-9|TRBD1|few|TRBJ2-7
CASSLSTRPGTGGYEQYF
TGTGCCAGCAGCTTAAGTACACGGCCCGGGACAGGGGGTTACGAGCAGTACTTC
>TRBV11-3|TRBD2|NA|TRBJ2-2
CASAAASGGSGRSGELFF
TGTGCCAGCGCAGCCGCTAGCGGGGGCAGCGGGCGATCCGGGGAGCTGTTTTTT
>TRBV11-3|TRBD1|NA|TRBJ2-5
CASSPPGQGGGETQYF
TGTGCCAGCAGCCCCCCGGGACAGGGGGGAGGAGAGACCCAGTACTTC
>TRBV25-1|TRBD1|NA|TRBJ1-1
CASRGTELYTEAFF
TGTGCCAGCAGAGGGACAGAACTTTACACTGAAGCTTTCTTT
>TRBV19|TRBD1|few|TRBJ2-5
CASSMSGRGETQYF
TGTGCCAGTAGTATGTCTGGCAGGGGGGAGACCCAGTACTTC
>TRBV5-1|NA|NA|TRBJ2-7
CASSLPGLEQYF
TGCGCCAGCAGCCTGCCAGGTCTGGAGCAGTACTTC
>TRBV7-9|NA|NA|TRBJ2-2
CASAKPTGATGELFF
TGTGCCAGCGCTAAACCCACAGGAGCCACCGGGGAGCTGTTTTTT
>TRBV6-6|NA|NA|TRBJ1-1
CASSYGRYTEAFF
TGTGCCAGCAGTTATGGCCGTTACACTGAAGCTTTCTTT
>TRBV7-9|NA|NA|TRBJ1-1
CASSPTLGGNTEAFF
TGTGCCAGCAGCCCAACGCTGGGAGGGAACACTGAAGCTTTCTTT
>TRBV27|TRBD1|NA|TRBJ1-6
CASGGTGRDSPLHF
TGTGCCAGCGGGGGGACAGGGAGGGATTCACCCCTCCACTTT
>TRBV9|NA|few|TRBJ1-5
CASSVAGGNQPQHF
TGTGCCAGCAGCGTAGCAGGAGGGAATCAGCCCCAGCATTTT